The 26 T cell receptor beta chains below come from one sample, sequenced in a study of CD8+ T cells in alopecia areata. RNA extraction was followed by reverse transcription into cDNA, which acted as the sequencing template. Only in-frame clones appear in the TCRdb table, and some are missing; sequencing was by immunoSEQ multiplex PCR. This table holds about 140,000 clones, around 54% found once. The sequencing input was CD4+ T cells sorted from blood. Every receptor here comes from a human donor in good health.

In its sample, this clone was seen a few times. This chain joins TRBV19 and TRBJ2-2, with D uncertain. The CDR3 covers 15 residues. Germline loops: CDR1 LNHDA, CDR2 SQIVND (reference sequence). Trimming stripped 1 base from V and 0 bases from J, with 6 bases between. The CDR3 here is CASSIVGANTGELFF. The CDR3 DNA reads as TGTGCCAGTAGTATAGTAGGAGCGAACACCGGGGAGCTGTTTTTT.

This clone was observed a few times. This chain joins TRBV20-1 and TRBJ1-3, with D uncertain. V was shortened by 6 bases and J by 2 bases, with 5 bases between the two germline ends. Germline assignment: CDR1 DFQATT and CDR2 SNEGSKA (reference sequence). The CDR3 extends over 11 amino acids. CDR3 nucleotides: TGCAGTGCGGGAGCTGGAAACACCATATATTTT. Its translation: CSAGAGNTIYF.

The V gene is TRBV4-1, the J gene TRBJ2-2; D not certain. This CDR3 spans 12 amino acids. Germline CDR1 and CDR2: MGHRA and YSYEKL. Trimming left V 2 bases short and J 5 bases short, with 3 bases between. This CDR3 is CASSQLTGELFF. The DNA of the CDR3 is TGCGCCAGCAGCCAACTGACCGGGGAGCTGTTTTTT.

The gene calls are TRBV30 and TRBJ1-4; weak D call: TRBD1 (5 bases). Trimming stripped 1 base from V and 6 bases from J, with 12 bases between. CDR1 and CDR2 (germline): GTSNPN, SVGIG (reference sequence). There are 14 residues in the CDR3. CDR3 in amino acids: CAWSDRGRDEKLFF. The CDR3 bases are TGTGCCTGGAGTGACCGGGGGAGGGATGAAAAACTGTTTTTT.

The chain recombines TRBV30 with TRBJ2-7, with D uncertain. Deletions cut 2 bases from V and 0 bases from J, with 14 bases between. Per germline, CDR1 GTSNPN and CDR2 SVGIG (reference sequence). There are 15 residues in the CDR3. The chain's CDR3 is CAWSRLGGRSYEQYF. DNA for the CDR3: TGTGCCTGGAGTAGGCTGGGCGGTCGCTCCTACGAGCAGTACTTC.

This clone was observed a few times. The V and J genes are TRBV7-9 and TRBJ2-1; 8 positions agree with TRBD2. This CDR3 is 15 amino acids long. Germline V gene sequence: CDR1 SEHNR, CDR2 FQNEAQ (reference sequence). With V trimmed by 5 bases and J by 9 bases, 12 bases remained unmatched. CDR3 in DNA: TGTGCCAGCAGCCCCAGCGGGAGAGGCCGTTCTGAGCAGTTCTTC. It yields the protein CASSPSGRGRSEQFF. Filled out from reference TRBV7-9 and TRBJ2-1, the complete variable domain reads DTGVSQNPRHKITKRGQNVTFRCDPISEHNRLYWYRQTLGQGPEFLTYFQNEAQLEKSRLLSDRFSAERPKGSFSTLEIQRTEQGDSAMYLCASSPSGRGRSEQFFGPGTRLTVL.

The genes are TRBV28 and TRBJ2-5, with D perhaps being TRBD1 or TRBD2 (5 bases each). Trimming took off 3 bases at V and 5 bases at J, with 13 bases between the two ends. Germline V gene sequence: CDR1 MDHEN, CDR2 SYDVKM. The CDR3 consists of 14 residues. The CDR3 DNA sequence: TGTGCCAGCAGTTTCAAGGGGCCGGGGGAGACCCAGTACTTC. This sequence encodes CASSFKGPGETQYF. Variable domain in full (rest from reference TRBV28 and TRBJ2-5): DVKVTQSSRYLVKRTGEKVFLECVQDMDHENMFWYRQDPGLGLRLIYFSYDVKMKEKGDIPEGYSVSREKKERFSLILESASTNQTSMYLCASSFKGPGETQYFGPGTRLLVL.

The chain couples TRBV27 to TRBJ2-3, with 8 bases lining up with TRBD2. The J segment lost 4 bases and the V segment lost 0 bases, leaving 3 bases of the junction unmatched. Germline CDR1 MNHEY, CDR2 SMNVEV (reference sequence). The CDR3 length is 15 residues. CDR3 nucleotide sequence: TGTGCCAGCAGTTTATCTGCGGGAGGCCCAGATACGCAGTATTTT. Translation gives CASSLSAGGPDTQYF.

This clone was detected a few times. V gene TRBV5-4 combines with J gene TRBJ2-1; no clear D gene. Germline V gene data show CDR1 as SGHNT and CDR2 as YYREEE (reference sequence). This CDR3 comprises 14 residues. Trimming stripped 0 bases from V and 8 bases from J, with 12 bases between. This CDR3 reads CASSLGQLGDEQFF. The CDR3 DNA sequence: TGTGCCAGCAGCTTGGGCCAGCTAGGCGATGAGCAGTTCTTC.

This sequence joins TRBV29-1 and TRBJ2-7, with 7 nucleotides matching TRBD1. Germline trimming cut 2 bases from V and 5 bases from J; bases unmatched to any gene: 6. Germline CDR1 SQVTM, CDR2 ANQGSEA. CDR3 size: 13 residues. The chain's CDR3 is CSVETGQDNEQYF. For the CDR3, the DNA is TGCAGCGTTGAAACCGGACAGGACAACGAGCAGTACTTC.

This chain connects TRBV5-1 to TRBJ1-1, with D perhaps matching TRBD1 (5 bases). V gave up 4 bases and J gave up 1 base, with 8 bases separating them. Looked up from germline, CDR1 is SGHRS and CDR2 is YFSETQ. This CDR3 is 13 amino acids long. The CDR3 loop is CASSTTANTEAFF. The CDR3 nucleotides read TGCGCCAGCAGCACGACAGCGAACACTGAAGCTTTCTTT.

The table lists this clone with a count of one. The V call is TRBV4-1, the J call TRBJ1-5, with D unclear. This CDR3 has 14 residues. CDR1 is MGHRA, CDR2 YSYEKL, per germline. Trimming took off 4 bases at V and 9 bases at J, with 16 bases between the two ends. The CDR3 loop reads CASSPRTDPRPQHF. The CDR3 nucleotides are TGCGCCAGCAGCCCAAGAACGGACCCCCGGCCCCAGCATTTT.

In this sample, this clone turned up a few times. The CDR3 is CASSSGGIRTEAFF. The CDR3 DNA is TGTGCCAGCAGCTCTGGAGGGATACGTACTGAAGCTTTCTTT. This chain uses TRBV7-3 with TRBJ1-1; D is uncertain. The CDR3 consists of 14 residues. Germline loops: CDR1 SGHTA, CDR2 FQGTGA. V was pared by 4 bases and J by 5 bases, with 14 bases between.

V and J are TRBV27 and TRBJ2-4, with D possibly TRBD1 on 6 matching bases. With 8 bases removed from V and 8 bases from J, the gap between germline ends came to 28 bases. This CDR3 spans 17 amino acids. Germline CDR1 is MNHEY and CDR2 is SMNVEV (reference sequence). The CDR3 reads CASGTTRTGNLADIQYF. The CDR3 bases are TGTGCCAGCGGAACAACCCGTACAGGGAACCTAGCCGACATTCAGTACTTC.

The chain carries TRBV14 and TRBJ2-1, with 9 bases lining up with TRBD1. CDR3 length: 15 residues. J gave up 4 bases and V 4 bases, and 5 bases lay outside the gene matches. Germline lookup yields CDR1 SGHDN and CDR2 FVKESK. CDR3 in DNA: TGTGCCAGCAGCCGGGGACAGGGCTCGTACAATGAGCAGTTCTTC. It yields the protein CASSRGQGSYNEQFF.

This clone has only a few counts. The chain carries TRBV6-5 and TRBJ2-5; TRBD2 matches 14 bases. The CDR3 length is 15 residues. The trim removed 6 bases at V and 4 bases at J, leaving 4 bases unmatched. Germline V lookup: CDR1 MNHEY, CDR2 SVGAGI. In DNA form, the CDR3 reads TGTGCCAGCAGCCGGGGGACTAGCGGGAGAGAGACCCAGTACTTC. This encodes CASSRGTSGRETQYF.

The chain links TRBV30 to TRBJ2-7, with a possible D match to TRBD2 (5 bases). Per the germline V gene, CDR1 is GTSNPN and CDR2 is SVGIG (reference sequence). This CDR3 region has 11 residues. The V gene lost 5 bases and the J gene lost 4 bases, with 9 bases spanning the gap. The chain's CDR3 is CAWAGGYEQYF. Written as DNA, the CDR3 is TGTGCCTGGGCGGGTGGATACGAGCAGTACTTC.

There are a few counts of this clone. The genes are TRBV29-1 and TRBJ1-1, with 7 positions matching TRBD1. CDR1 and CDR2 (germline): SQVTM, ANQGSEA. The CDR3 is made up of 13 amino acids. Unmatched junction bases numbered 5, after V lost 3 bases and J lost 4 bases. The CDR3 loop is CSVEEGASTEAFF. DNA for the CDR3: TGCAGCGTTGAGGAGGGGGCTAGCACTGAAGCTTTCTTT.

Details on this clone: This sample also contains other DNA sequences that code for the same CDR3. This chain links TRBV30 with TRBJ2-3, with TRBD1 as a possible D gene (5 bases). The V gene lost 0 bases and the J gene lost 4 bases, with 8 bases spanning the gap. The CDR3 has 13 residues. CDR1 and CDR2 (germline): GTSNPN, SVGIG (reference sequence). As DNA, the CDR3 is TGTGCCTGGAGTGTGCAGGGCGCAGATACGCAGTATTTT. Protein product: CAWSVQGADTQYF.

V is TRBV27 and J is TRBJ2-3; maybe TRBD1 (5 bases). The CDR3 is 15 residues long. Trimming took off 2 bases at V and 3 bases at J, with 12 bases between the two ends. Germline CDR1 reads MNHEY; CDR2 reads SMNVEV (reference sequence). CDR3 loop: CASSLGRVATDTQYF. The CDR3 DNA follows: TGTGCCAGCAGTTTAGGCAGGGTCGCGACAGATACGCAGTATTTT.

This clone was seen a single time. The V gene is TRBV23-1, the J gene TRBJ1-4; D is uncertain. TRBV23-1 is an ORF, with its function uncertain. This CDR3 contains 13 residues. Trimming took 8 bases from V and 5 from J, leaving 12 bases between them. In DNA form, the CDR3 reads TGCGCCAGCGGTTGTAGAGGAAATGAAAAACTGTTTTTT. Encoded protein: CASGCRGNEKLFF.

The CDR3 DNA sequence: TGTGCCAGCATCAAGCGCCAGGGGGGCCAAGAGACCCAGTACTTC. Its translation is CASIKRQGGQETQYF. The chain joins TRBV6-5 to TRBJ2-5; a weak D match, TRBD1 (7 bases). Germline values: CDR1 MNHEY, CDR2 SVGAGI. The V end was cut by 7 bases, the J end by 1 base, with 16 bases between. The length of the CDR3 is 15 residues.

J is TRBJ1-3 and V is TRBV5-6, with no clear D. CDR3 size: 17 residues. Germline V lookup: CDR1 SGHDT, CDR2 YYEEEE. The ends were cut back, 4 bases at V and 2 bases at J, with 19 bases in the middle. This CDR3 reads CASSLFATNPTGNTIYF. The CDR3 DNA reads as TGTGCCAGCAGCCTATTCGCGACAAATCCTACTGGAAACACCATATATTTT.

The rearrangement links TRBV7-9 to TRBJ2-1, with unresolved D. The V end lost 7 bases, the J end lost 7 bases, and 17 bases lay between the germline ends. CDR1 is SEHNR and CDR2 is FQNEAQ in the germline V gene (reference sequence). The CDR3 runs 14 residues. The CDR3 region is CASTRVGGNNEQFF. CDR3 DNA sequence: TGTGCCAGCACCCGGGTGGGCGGTAATAATGAGCAGTTCTTC.

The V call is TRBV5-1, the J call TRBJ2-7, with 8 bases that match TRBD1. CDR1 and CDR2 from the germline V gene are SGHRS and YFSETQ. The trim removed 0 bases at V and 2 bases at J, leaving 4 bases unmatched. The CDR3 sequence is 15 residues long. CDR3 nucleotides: TGCGCCAGCAGCTTGGTTCGGACAGGGACCTACGAGCAGTACTTC. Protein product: CASSLVRTGTYEQYF.

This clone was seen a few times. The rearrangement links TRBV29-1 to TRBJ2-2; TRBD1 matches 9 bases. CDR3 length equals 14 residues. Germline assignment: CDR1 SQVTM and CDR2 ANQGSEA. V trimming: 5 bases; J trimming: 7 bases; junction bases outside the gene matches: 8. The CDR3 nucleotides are TGCAGCGTTATGGGACAGGGACGGATCGGGGAGCTGTTTTTT. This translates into CSVMGQGRIGELFF.